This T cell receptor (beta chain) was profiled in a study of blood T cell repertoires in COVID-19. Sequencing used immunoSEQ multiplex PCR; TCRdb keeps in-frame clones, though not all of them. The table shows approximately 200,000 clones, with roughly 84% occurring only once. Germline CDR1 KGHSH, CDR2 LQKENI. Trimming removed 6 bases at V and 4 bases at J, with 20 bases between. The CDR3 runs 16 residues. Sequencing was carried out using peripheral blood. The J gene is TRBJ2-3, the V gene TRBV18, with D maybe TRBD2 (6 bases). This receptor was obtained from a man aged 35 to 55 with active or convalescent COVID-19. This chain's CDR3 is CASSAVLGGRADTQYF. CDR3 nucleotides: TGTGCCAGCTCCGCAGTTTTGGGAGGCCGGGCAGATACGCAGTATTTT.